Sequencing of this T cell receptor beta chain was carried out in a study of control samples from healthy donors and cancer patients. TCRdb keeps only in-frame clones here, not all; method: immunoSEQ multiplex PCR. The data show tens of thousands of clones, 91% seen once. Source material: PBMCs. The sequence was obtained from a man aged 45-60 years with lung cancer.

The CDR3 nucleotides are TGTGCCAGCAGTGACTTTCTGGGCCCGGACCGGCACACCGGGGAGCTGTTTTTT. Amino acid sequence: CASSDFLGPDRHTGELFF. The chain has TRBV6-4 and TRBJ2-2; no reliable D call. The CDR3 has 18 amino acids. Germline V lookup: CDR1 MRHNA, CDR2 SNTAGT. V gave up 1 base and J gave up 3 bases, with 18 bases separating them.